This T cell receptor (beta chain) was profiled in a study of T cell responses to AZD1222 COVID-19 vaccine. Trimming at V came to 1 base and at J to 10 bases, leaving 11 bases not matched to a gene. The CDR3 is 16 residues long. Germline assignment: CDR1 SGDLS and CDR2 YYNGEE. TCRdb's table, derived via immunoSEQ multiplex PCR, lists solely in-frame clones and lacks some. The sample has 150,000 to 200,000 clones, roughly 92% seen once. General observations from the study: Clonal diversity may have been underestimated in mostly white British donors. CD4 TCRs associated with vaccination spanned spike, dominating at 160-218 and 743-854.

This clone was seen once. Its antigen is not known. This TCR came from an adult in good health. The input for sequencing was peripheral blood, taken on day 0 of AZD1222 vaccination. The genes are TRBV9 and TRBJ2-1; the match to TRBD1 covers 10 bases. The CDR3 sequence is CASSVRRDRGSSEQFF. The CDR3 nucleotides read TGTGCCAGCAGCGTACGCCGGGACAGGGGATCAAGCGAGCAGTTCTTC.